The clone carrying this T cell receptor (beta chain) showed up just a few times. Its antigen is not identified. The data originate from a study of post-analysis software for immune sequencing data. Whole-study results and caveats: TRBV5-6, TRBV5-1 and TRBV20-1 were among 4 or 5 TRBV segments more frequent in patients than controls.

Germline V CDR1 and CDR2: SGHDT, YYEEEE. This CDR3 is built from 16 residues. J was trimmed by 8 bases and V by 4 bases; bases with no gene match: 9. TCR beta cDNA libraries included unique molecular identifiers. TCRdb fed the PCR reads into MiXCR, producing one record per CDR3 protein. The sample contains some 690,000 distinct CDR3 sequences, approximately 60% of which appear only once. The chain employs TRBV5-6 and TRBJ2-1, with TRBD2 identical over 13 bases. Material for sequencing was blood. The origin of this receptor is a girl aged 2-10 years with multiple sclerosis. CDR3 bases: TGTGCCAGCAGCGCCTGGACTAGCGGGAGTGGGGATGAGCAGTTCTTC. Its protein product is CASSAWTSGSGDEQFF.